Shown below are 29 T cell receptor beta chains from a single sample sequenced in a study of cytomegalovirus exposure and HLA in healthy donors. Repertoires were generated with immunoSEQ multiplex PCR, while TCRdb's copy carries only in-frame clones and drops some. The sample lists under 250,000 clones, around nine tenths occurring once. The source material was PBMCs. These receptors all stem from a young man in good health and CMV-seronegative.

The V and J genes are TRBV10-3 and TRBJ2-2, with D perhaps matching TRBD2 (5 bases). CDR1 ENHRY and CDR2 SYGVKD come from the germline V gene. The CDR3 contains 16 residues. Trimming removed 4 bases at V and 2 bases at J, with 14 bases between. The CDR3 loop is CAISGGRYQNTGELFF. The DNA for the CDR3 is TGTGCCATCAGTGGAGGGCGCTACCAAAACACCGGGGAGCTGTTTTTT.

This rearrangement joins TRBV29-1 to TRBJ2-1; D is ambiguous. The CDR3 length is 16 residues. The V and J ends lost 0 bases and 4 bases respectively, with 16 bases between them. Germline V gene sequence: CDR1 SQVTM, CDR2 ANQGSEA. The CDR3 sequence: CSVEDPTALKYNEQFF. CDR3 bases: TGCAGCGTTGAAGATCCCACAGCCCTAAAGTACAATGAGCAGTTCTTC.

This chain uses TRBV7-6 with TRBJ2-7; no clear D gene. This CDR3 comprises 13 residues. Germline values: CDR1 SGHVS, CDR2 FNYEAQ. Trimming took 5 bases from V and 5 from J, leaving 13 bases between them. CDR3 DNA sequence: TGTGCCAGCAGCAGCCTAGTTGAGCACGAGCAGTACTTC. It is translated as CASSSLVEHEQYF.

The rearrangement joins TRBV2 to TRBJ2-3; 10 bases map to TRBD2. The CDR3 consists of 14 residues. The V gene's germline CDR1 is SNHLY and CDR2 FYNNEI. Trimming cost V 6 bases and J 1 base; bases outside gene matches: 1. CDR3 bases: TGTGCCAGCAGGCTAGCGGGGGGCACAGATACGCAGTATTTT. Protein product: CASRLAGGTDTQYF. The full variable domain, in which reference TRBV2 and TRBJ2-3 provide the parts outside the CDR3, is EPEVTQTPSHQVTQMGQEVILRCVPISNHLYFYWYRQILGQKVEFLVSFYNNEISEKSEIFDDQFSVERPDGSNFTLKIRSTKLEDSAMYFCASRLAGGTDTQYFGPGTRLTVL.

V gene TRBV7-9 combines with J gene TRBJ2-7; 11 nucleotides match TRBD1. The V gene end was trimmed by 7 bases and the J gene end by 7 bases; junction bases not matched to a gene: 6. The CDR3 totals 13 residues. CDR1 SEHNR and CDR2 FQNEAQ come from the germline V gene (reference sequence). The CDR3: CASTGQGAREQYF. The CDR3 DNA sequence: TGTGCCAGCACAGGACAGGGGGCGAGGGAGCAGTACTTC.

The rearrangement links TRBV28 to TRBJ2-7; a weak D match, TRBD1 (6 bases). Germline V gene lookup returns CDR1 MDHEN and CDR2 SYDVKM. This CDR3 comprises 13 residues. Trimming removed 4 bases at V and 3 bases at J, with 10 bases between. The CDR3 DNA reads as TGTGCCAGCAGTTCCGGACAGTTCTACGAGCAGTACTTC. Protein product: CASSSGQFYEQYF.

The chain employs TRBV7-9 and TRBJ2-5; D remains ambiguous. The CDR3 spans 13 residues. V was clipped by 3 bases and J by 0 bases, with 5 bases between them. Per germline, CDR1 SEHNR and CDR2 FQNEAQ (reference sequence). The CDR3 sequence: CASSFLYQETQYF. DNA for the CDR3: TGTGCCAGCAGCTTCCTGTACCAAGAGACCCAGTACTTC.

CDR3 amino acids: CACAGSYEQYF. For the CDR3, the DNA is TGTGCCTGTGCCGGGAGCTACGAGCAGTACTTC. V is TRBV30 and J is TRBJ2-7; TRBD2 is a possible D gene (6 bases). The germline CDR1 and CDR2 sequences are GTSNPN and SVGIG (reference sequence). The germline V and J ends were trimmed by 6 bases and 3 bases, with 9 bases remaining between them. The CDR3 consists of 11 residues.

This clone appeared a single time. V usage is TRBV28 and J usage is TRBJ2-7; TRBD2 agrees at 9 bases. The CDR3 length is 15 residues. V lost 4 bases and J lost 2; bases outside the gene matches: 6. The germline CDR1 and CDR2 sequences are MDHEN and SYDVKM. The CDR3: CASSWRLAATYEQYF. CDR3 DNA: TGTGCCAGCAGTTGGAGACTAGCGGCCACCTACGAGCAGTACTTC.

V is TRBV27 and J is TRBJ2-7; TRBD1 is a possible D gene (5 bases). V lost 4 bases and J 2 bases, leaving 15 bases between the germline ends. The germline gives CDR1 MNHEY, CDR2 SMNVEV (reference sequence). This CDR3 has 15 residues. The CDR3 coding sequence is TGTGCCAGCAGTTACAGGAACCCCGGCGCCTACGAGCAGTACTTC. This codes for CASSYRNPGAYEQYF.

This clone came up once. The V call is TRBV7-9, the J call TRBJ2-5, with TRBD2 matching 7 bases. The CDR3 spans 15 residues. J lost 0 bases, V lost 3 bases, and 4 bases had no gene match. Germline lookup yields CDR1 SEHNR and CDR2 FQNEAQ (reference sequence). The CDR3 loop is CASSFGGSYQETQYF. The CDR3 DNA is TGTGCCAGCAGCTTCGGGGGGTCGTACCAAGAGACCCAGTACTTC.

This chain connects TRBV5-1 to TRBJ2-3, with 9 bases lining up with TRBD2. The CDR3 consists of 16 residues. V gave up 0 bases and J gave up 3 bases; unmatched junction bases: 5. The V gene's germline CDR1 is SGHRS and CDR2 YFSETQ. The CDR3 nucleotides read TGCGCCAGCAGCTTGGGCGGGGGGGCGATAACAGATACGCAGTATTTT. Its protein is CASSLGGGAITDTQYF. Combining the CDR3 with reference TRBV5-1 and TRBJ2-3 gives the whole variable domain KAGVTQTPRYLIKTRGQQVTLSCSPISGHRSVSWYQQTPGQGLQFLFEYFSETQRNKGNFPGRFSGRQFSNSRSEMNVSTLELGDSALYLCASSLGGGAITDTQYFGPGTRLTVL.

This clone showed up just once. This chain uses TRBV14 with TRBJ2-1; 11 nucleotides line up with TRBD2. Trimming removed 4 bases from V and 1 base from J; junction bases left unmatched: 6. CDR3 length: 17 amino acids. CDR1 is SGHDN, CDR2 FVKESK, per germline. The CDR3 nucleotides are TGTGCCAGCAGCCCCCTCTCTAGCGGGAGGTCCTACAATGAGCAGTTCTTC. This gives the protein CASSPLSSGRSYNEQFF. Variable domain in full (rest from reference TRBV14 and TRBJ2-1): EAGVTQFPSHSVIEKGQTVTLRCDPISGHDNLYWYRRVMGKEIKFLLHFVKESKQDESGMPNNRFLAERTGGTYSTLKVQPAELEDSGVYFCASSPLSSGRSYNEQFFGPGTRLTVL.

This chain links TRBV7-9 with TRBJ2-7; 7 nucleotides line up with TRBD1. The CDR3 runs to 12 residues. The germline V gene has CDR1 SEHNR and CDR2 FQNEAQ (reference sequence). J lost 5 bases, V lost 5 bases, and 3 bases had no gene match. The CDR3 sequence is CASSQGVNEQYF. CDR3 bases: TGTGCCAGCAGCCAGGGGGTGAACGAGCAGTACTTC.

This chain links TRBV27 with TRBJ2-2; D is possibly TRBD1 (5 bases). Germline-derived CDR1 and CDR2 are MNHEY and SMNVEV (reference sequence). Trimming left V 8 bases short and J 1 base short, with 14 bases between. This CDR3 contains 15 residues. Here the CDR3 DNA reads TGTGCCAGCGGGGATGTTGACAGGAACACCGGGGAGCTGTTTTTT. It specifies CASGDVDRNTGELFF.

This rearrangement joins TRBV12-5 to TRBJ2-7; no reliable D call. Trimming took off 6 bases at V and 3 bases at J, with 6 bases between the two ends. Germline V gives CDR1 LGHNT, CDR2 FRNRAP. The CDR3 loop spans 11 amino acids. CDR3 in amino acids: CASGTGYEQYF. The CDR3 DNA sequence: TGTGCTAGTGGGACTGGCTACGAGCAGTACTTC. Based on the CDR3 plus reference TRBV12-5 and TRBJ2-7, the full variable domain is DARVTQTPRHKVTEMGQEVTMRCQPILGHNTVFWYRQTMMQGLELLAYFRNRAPLDDSGMPKDRFSAEMPDATLATLKIQPSEPRDSAVYFCASGTGYEQYFGPGTRLTVT.

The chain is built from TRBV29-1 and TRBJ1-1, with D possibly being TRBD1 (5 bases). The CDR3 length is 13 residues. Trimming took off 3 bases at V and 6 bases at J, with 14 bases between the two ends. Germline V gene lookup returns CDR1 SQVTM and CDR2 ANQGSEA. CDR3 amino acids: CSVDVRVTAEAFF. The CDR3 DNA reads TGCAGCGTTGACGTCAGGGTGACAGCTGAAGCTTTCTTT.

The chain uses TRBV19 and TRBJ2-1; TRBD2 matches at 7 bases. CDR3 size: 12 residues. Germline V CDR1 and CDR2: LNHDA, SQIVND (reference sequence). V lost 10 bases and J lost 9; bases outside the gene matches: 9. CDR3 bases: TGTGCCACCCGAGGACTAGATCTTGAGCAGTTCTTC. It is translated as CATRGLDLEQFF.

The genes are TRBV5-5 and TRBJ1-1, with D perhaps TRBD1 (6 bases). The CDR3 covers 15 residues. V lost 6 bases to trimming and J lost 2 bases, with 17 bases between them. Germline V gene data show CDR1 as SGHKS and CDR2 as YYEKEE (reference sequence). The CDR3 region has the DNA TGTGCCAGCATAAGGACAGCCCAGAGTAACACTGAAGCTTTCTTT. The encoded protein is CASIRTAQSNTEAFF.

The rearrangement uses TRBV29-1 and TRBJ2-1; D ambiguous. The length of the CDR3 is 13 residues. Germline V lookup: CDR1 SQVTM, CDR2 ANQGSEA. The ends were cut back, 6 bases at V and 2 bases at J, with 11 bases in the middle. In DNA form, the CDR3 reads TGCAGCGTCGCCACTATTACCTACAATGAGCAGTTCTTC. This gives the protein CSVATITYNEQFF.

The CDR3 nucleotides are TGTGCCAGCAGTTTATCACCGTGGGGCGAGATGGATACGCAGTATTTT. It encodes CASSLSPWGEMDTQYF. This chain uses TRBV28 with TRBJ2-3; tentative D call: TRBD1 (5 bases). The CDR3 spans 16 residues. CDR1 and CDR2 from the germline V gene are MDHEN and SYDVKM. V dropped 1 base and J dropped 6 bases, with 17 bases sitting between them.

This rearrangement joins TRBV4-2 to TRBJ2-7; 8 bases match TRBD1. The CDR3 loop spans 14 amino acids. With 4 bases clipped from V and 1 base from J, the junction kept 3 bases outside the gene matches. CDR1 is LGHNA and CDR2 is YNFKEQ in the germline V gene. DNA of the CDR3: TGTGCCAGCAGCCCCCGGACAGGGTCCTACGAGCAGTACTTC. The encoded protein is CASSPRTGSYEQYF.

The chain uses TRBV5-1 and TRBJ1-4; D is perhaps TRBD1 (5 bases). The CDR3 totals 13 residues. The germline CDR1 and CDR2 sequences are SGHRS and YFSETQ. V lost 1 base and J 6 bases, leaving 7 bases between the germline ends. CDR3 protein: CASSLRGYEKLFF. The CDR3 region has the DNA TGCGCCAGCAGCTTGAGGGGTTATGAAAAACTGTTTTTT.

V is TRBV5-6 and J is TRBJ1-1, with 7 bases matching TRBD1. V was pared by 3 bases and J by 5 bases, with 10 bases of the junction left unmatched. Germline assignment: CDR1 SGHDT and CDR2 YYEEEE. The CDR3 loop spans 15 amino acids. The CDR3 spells CASSWGLGQPTEAFF. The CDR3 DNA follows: TGTGCCAGCAGCTGGGGGTTGGGACAGCCTACTGAAGCTTTCTTT. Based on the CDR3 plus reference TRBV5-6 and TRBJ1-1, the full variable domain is DAGVTQSPTHLIKTRGQQVTLRCSPKSGHDTVSWYQQALGQGPQFIFQYYEEEERQRGNFPDRFSGHQFPNYSSELNVNALLLGDSALYLCASSWGLGQPTEAFFGQGTRLTVV.

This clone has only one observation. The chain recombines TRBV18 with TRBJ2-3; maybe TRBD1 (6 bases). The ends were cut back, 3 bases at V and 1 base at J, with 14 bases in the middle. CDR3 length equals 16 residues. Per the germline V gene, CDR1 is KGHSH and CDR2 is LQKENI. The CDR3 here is CASSPPGQSGTDTQYF. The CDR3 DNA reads TGTGCCAGCTCACCGCCCGGACAGTCCGGCACAGATACGCAGTATTTT.

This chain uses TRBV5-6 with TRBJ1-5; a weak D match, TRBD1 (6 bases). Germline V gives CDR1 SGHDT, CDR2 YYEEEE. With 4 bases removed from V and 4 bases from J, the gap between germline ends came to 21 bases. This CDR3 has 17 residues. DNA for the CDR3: TGTGCCAGCAGCAAAATGGGCGGGGGGCGCACAAATCAGCCCCAGCATTTT. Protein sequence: CASSKMGGGRTNQPQHF.

The CDR3 DNA follows: TGTGCCAGCAGCACCCAGAGCGGGGGCGGCAATGAGCAGTTCTTC. Its translation: CASSTQSGGGNEQFF. The chain joins TRBV7-2 to TRBJ2-1; 8 positions match TRBD2. CDR1 is SGHTA, CDR2 FQGNSA, per germline. V dropped 5 bases and J dropped 6; count of bases not matched to a gene: 9. CDR3 length: 15 residues.

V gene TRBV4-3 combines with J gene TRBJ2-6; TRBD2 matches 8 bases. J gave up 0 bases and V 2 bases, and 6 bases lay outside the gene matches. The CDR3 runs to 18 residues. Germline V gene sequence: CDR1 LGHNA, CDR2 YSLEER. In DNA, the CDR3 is TGCGCCAGCAGCCAATCCCCGGCGGGGGGCTCTGGGGCCAACGTCCTGACTTTC. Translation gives CASSQSPAGGSGANVLTF.

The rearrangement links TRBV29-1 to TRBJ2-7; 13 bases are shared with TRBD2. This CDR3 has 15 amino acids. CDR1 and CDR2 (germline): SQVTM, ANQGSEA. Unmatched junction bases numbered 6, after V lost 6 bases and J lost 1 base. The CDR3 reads CSVSEGLAGSYEQYF. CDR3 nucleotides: TGCAGCGTCTCCGAGGGACTAGCGGGATCCTACGAGCAGTACTTC.